The 26 T cell receptor beta chains below come from one sample, sequenced in a study of breast tumors, draining lymph nodes, adjacent tissues. The lymph nodes were axillary draining lymph nodes from breast cancer patients. Each CDR3 protein gets one entry after TCRdb re-called the multiplex PCR reads with MiXCR. The sample includes 170,000 or so distinct CDR3 sequences, approximately 30% seen only once; the top ten take around 4.5%. The sequencing sample was made of axillary lymph node tissue. These receptors were taken from a female donor with breast cancer. Some clones in this sample may be carry-over from other donors' samples.

At least ten counts were recorded for this clonotype. The V gene is TRBV12-3 or TRBV12-4, the J gene TRBJ1-2; 9 bases fit TRBD1. CDR3 length: 14 amino acids. V shed 3 bases, J shed 7 bases, and the junction held 6 bases outside the gene matches. CDR3 sequence reads: CASSLRTGVGGYTF. For the CDR3, the DNA is TGTGCCAGCAGTTTGAGGACAGGGGTAGGTGGCTACACCTTC.

The chain carries TRBV10-1 and TRBJ2-5, with TRBD2 matching 12 bases. This CDR3 region has 14 residues. V lost 10 bases and J lost 4; bases outside the gene matches: 7. The germline V gene has CDR1 WNHNN and CDR2 SYGVQD (reference sequence). The CDR3 loop is CATSGGASRETQYF. CDR3 DNA: TGCGCCACTAGCGGGGGGGCCAGTCGAGAGACCCAGTACTTC.

Concerning this clonotype itself: A much larger clone lies a single base off, so this may be a read error. Because the CDR3 is missing its conserved closing phenylalanine or tryptophan, this is likely a read error. V gene TRBV15 combines with J gene TRBJ1-1, with TRBD1 as a possible D gene (5 bases). Germline V CDR1 and CDR2: LNHNV, YYDKDF (reference sequence). CDR3 length: 16 amino acids. Trimming shortened V by 3 bases and J by 3 bases, and 17 bases separated the two germline ends. The CDR3 DNA follows: TGTGCCACCAGCAGGGACCTTGGACATTCGGACACTGAAGCTTTCTCT. Translating gives CATSRDLGHSDTEAFS.

J is TRBJ1-2 and V is TRBV2, with D uncertain. Germline lookup yields CDR1 SNHLY and CDR2 FYNNEI. The V end lost 3 bases, the J end lost 4 bases, and 9 bases lay between the germline ends. This CDR3 spans 13 amino acids. Here the CDR3 reads CASSEALVYGYTF. In DNA, the CDR3 is TGTGCCAGCAGTGAGGCGCTCGTCTATGGCTACACCTTC.

On this clonotype: This could be a read error, since a much larger clone is one nucleotide away. The V and J genes are TRBV19 and TRBJ2-7, with TRBD2 matching 7 bases. The CDR3 has 14 amino acids. Germline assignment: CDR1 LNHDA and CDR2 SQIVND (reference sequence). CDR3 region: CASNIVGGAYEQYF. Written as DNA, the CDR3 is TGTGCCAGTAATATAGTTGGGGGGGCCTACGAGCAGTACTTC. The full variable domain, with the rest looked up from reference TRBV19 and TRBJ2-7, is DGGITQSPKYLFRKEGQNVTLSCEQNLNHDAMYWYRQDPGQGLRLIYYSQIVNDFQKGDIAEGYSVSREKKESFPLTVTSAQKNPTAFYLCASNIVGGAYEQYFGPGTRLTVT.

CDR3: CASSLPDLNTGELFF. The DNA of the CDR3 is TGTGCCAGCAGTTTACCTGACCTGAACACCGGGGAGCTGTTTTTT. The chain is built from TRBV28 and TRBJ2-2; D gene uncertain. This CDR3 is 15 amino acids long. The V gene lost 2 bases and the J gene lost 1 base, with 8 bases spanning the gap. Looked up from germline, CDR1 is MDHEN and CDR2 is SYDVKM.

This clonotype was detected ten times or more. This rearrangement joins TRBV4-3 to TRBJ2-3, with TRBD1 as a possible D gene (5 bases). The CDR3 runs 16 residues. Germline V lookup: CDR1 LGHNA, CDR2 YSLEER. Deletions cut 3 bases from V and 0 bases from J, with 13 bases between. The CDR3 DNA reads TGCGCCAGCAGCCACGAGAATTACAGGAGCACAGATACGCAGTATTTT. Its translation is CASSHENYRSTDTQYF.

Ten or more counts support this clonotype. V gene TRBV29-1 combines with J gene TRBJ2-5, with TRBD2 identical over 12 bases. Germline CDR1 reads SQVTM; CDR2 reads ANQGSEA. The trim removed 3 bases at V and 5 bases at J, leaving 16 bases unmatched. The CDR3 covers 18 residues. CDR3: CSVDWSSATSGRTETQYF. The CDR3 DNA follows: TGCAGCGTTGACTGGTCCTCCGCTACTAGCGGGAGGACGGAGACCCAGTACTTC.

The rearrangement joins TRBV6-5 to TRBJ1-1, with unresolved D. Trimming left V 11 bases short and J 8 bases short, with 27 bases between. Germline V gene sequence: CDR1 MNHEY, CDR2 SVGAGI. CDR3 length equals 15 residues. The chain's CDR3 is CAVMHSVFGPGEAFF. The CDR3 region has the DNA TGTGCCGTAATGCATTCGGTGTTCGGGCCGGGGGAAGCTTTCTTT.

This clonotype came up a few times. Here the CDR3 DNA reads TGTGCCAGCAGTGGTCGGAATAGGATATACGAGCAGTACTTC. Encoded protein: CASSGRNRIYEQYF. The chain joins TRBV27 to TRBJ2-7; D gene ambiguous. V was cut by 5 bases and J by 4 bases, with 15 bases left in between. This CDR3 is 14 amino acids long. The germline gives CDR1 MNHEY, CDR2 SMNVEV (reference sequence).

This clonotype has a count of ten or more. The chain uses TRBV9 and TRBJ2-5; D gene unclear. Germline V CDR1 and CDR2: SGDLS, YYNGEE. V shed 0 bases and J shed 1 base, with 10 bases lying between them. The CDR3 sequence is 15 residues long. For the CDR3, the DNA is TGTGCCAGCAGCGTAGATCATGGATTCCAAGAGACCCAGTACTTC. Its translation: CASSVDHGFQETQYF.

Points on this clonotype: With a much larger clone just one base away, this may be a read error. The chain recombines TRBV11-2 with TRBJ2-1, with 8 bases that match TRBD2. Germline-derived CDR1 and CDR2 are SGHAT and FQNNGV. V lost 5 bases to trimming and J lost 7 bases; unmatched junction nucleotides: 10. The CDR3 spans 15 residues. For the CDR3, the DNA is TGTGCCAGCAGCCGAGATTGGGGACTAGATAATGAGCAGTTCTTC. Encoded protein: CASSRDWGLDNEQFF.

This clonotype turned up a few times. This may stem from a read error, because a much larger clone lies one nucleotide away. The chain links TRBV20-1 to TRBJ2-7, with 8 nucleotides matching TRBD1. V shed 6 bases and J 4 bases; nucleotides not matched to a gene: 8. Germline CDR1 is DFQATT and CDR2 is SNEGSKA (reference sequence). The CDR3 length is 13 residues. This CDR3 reads CSATDRAGYEQYF. CDR3 in DNA: TGCAGTGCCACGGACAGGGCCGGGTACGAGCAGTACTTC.

The chain links TRBV9 to TRBJ1-5; 7 bases line up with TRBD1. The CDR3 length is 17 residues. Germline loops: CDR1 SGDLS, CDR2 YYNGEE. V lost 5 bases, J lost 5 bases, and 16 bases stayed unmatched. The CDR3, as DNA: TGTGCCAGCAGTGCTAGAGGCCCGACAGGGAGCTATCAGCCCCAGCATTTT. Amino acids: CASSARGPTGSYQPQHF.

This clonotype was recorded many times. V usage is TRBV10-3 and J usage is TRBJ1-5; D not resolved. Germline assignment: CDR1 ENHRY and CDR2 SYGVKD. With 6 bases removed from V and 4 bases from J, the gap between germline ends came to 7 bases. CDR3 length: 12 amino acids. The CDR3 bases are TGTGCCATCAGCGACACTAATCAGCCCCAGCATTTT. Translation gives CAISDTNQPQHF.

This clonotype was seen only a few times. The chain recombines TRBV5-6 with TRBJ2-1; possibly TRBD1 for D (5 bases). Trimming cost V 1 base and J 4 bases, with 12 bases left between them. This CDR3 contains 15 residues. CDR1 and CDR2 (germline): SGHDT, YYEEEE. This chain's CDR3 is CASSLITGPYNEQFF. The CDR3 nucleotides are TGTGCCAGCAGCTTGATCACAGGACCTTACAATGAGCAGTTCTTC.

The gene calls are TRBV4-1 and TRBJ2-3, with a weak D call TRBD1 (5 bases). V gave up 3 bases and J gave up 8 bases, with 21 bases separating them. Germline V gene data show CDR1 as MGHRA and CDR2 as YSYEKL. The CDR3 is 16 residues long. The DNA for the CDR3 is TGCGCCAGCAGCCAGGACCATAGTAGGGGAAAAGGTACGCAGTATTTT. Amino acids: CASSQDHSRGKGTQYF.

Points on this clonotype: Being one base from a much bigger clone, this may be a read error. This CDR3 fails to terminate in the conserved phenylalanine or tryptophan, so it likely reflects a read error. The chain joins TRBV7-7 to TRBJ2-5, with 8 bases lining up with TRBD1. Germline V gene data show CDR1 as SSHAT and CDR2 as FNYEAQ (reference sequence). This CDR3 comprises 14 residues. Here the CDR3 reads CASSRGQGPETQYL. The CDR3 DNA follows: TGTGCTAGCAGCCGCGGACAGGGACCAGAGACCCAGTACCTC.

Ten or more counts support this clonotype. The rearrangement uses TRBV6-2 or TRBV6-3 and TRBJ1-2; 8 bases line up with TRBD1. Trimming removed 2 bases from V and 7 bases from J; junction bases left unmatched: 0. CDR1 and CDR2 from the germline V gene are MNHEY and SVGEGT. The CDR3 loop spans 12 amino acids. The CDR3 sequence is CASSYDRGGYTF. Written as DNA, the CDR3 is TGTGCCAGCAGTTACGACAGGGGTGGCTACACCTTC.

This clonotype was seen repeatedly, ten times or more. The gene calls are TRBV9 and TRBJ2-3; perhaps TRBD2 as D (7 bases). Germline V gene sequence: CDR1 SGDLS, CDR2 YYNGEE. Trimming took off 3 bases at V and 2 bases at J, with 19 bases between the two ends. The CDR3 is 17 amino acids. CDR3 protein: CASSEGGVAGFTDTQYF. CDR3 nucleotide sequence: TGTGCCAGCAGCGAGGGGGGGGTAGCGGGTTTCACAGATACGCAGTATTTT.

This clonotype was detected a few times. The gene calls are TRBV6-1 and TRBJ1-5; 7 positions match TRBD1. The trim removed 2 bases at V and 0 bases at J, leaving 10 bases unmatched. CDR3 length equals 18 residues. Germline V gene sequence: CDR1 MNHNS, CDR2 SASEGT. The CDR3 region has the DNA TGTGCCAGCAGTGAAAGGCCCGCAGGGGGTAGTAGCAATCAGCCCCAGCATTTT. Protein: CASSERPAGGSSNQPQHF.

This clonotype is labeled as medium-sized. The chain links TRBV7-6 to TRBJ2-1; the D gene is possibly TRBD2 (5 bases). The length of the CDR3 is 15 residues. V was shortened by 5 bases and J by 2 bases, with 13 bases between the two germline ends. Germline assignment: CDR1 SGHVS and CDR2 FNYEAQ. CDR3 residues: CASSPGVDAYNEQFF. DNA of the CDR3: TGTGCCAGCAGCCCCGGGGTAGATGCCTACAATGAGCAGTTCTTC.

The rearrangement links TRBV7-9 to TRBJ2-5; D may correspond to TRBD1 or TRBD2 (6 bases each). The CDR3 spans 21 residues. Looked up from germline, CDR1 is SEHNR and CDR2 is FQNEAQ (reference sequence). The ends were cut back, 5 bases at V and 0 bases at J, with 31 bases in the middle. In nucleotides, the CDR3 is TGTGCCAGCAGCCCTTTTACTAGCACCCGGCTCGGGGGCCGTGACCAAGAGACCCAGTACTTC. Residues: CASSPFTSTRLGGRDQETQYF.

The V gene is TRBV5-1, the J gene TRBJ2-2; D tentatively fits TRBD1 or TRBD2 (5 bases each). The length of the CDR3 is 15 residues. The germline V gene has CDR1 SGHRS and CDR2 YFSETQ. Between the trimmed V and J ends, which lost 0 bases and 6 bases, there was a span of 12 bases. The CDR3 sequence is CASSLVIQGAGELFF. The CDR3 region has the DNA TGCGCCAGCAGCTTGGTCATCCAGGGAGCCGGGGAGCTGTTTTTT. Filled out from reference TRBV5-1 and TRBJ2-2, the complete variable domain reads KAGVTQTPRYLIKTRGQQVTLSCSPISGHRSVSWYQQTPGQGLQFLFEYFSETQRNKGNFPGRFSGRQFSNSRSEMNVSTLELGDSALYLCASSLVIQGAGELFFGEGSRLTVL.

On this clonotype: One end of the junction fails to match germline, which may point to a read error. The rearrangement joins TRBV6-2 or TRBV6-3 to TRBJ2-7; 10 nucleotides match TRBD2. The CDR3 sequence is 14 residues long. Germline V CDR1 and CDR2: MNHEY, SVGEGT. The CDR3 bases are TGTGCCAGCAGTTACGAAGGACGAACTAGCGGGGTGCACTTC. This codes for CASSYEGRTSGVHF.

A note on this clonotype: A much larger clone sits a single nucleotide away, making a read error possible. This chain links TRBV20-1 with TRBJ2-1, with TRBD2 identical over 9 bases. Trimming at V came to 0 bases and at J to 6 bases, leaving 12 bases not matched to a gene. Per the germline V gene, CDR1 is DFQATT and CDR2 is SNEGSKA (reference sequence). The CDR3 has 17 amino acids. The chain's CDR3 is CSARDYLAGRAGNEQFF. The CDR3 bases are TGCAGTGCTAGAGATTATCTAGCGGGGAGGGCGGGCAATGAGCAGTTCTTC.